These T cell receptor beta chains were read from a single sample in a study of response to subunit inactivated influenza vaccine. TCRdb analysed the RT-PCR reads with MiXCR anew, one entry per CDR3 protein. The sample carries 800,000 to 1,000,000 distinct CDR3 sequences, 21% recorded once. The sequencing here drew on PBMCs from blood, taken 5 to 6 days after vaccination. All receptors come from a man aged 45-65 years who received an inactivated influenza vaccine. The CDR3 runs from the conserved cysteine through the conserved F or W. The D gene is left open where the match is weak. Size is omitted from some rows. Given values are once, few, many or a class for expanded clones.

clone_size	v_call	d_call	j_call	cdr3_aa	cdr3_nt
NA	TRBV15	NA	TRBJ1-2	CATSRESGRAPRYGYTF	TGTGCCACCAGCAGAGAATCGGGCAGGGCTCCTAGATATGGCTACACCTTC
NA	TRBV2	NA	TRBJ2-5	CASSDGTRGAETQYF	TGTGCCAGCAGTGACGGCACTAGGGGTGCGGAGACCCAGTACTTC
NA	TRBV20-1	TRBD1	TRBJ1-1	CSARMSGGTEAFF	TGCAGTGCTAGAATGTCAGGGGGTACTGAAGCTTTCTTT
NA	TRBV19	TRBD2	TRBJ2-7	CASSISGTSGSEQYF	TGTGCCAGTAGTATAAGTGGGACTAGCGGGAGCGAGCAGTACTTC
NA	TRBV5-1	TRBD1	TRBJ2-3	CASSPDVWDRGSDTQYF	TGCGCCAGCAGCCCGGATGTTTGGGACAGGGGGTCGGATACGCAGTATTTT
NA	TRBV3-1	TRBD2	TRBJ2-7	CASSQGLAASEQYF	TGTGCCAGCAGCCAGGGACTAGCGGCGTCCGAGCAGTACTTC
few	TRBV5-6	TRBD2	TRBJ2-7	CASSLMRTSRYEQYF	TGTGCCAGCAGCTTGATGAGGACTAGTCGCTACGAGCAGTACTTC
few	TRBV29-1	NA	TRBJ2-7	CSVGGVHEQYF	TGCAGCGTTGGGGGAGTGCACGAGCAGTACTTC
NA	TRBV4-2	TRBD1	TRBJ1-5	CASSQDGSGQGRQPQHF	TGTGCCAGCAGCCAAGATGGGTCGGGACAGGGACGTCAGCCCCAGCATTTT
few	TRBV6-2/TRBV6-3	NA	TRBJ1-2	CASRLDRNYGYTF	TGTGCCAGCAGGTTAGACCGCAACTATGGCTACACCTTC
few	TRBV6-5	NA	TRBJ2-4	CASSSPAGEIVGPKNIQYF	TGTGCCAGCAGTTCTCCGGCAGGGGAGATCGTTGGGCCAAAAAACATTCAGTACTTC
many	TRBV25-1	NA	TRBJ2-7	CASSDYEQYF	TGTGCCAGCAGTGACTACGAGCAGTACTTC
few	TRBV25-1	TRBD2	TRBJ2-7	CASRKAGGISYEQYF	TGTGCCAGCAGGAAAGCGGGAGGGATTTCCTACGAGCAGTACTTC
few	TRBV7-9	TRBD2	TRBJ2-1	CASSPSPLAGDNEQFF	TGTGCCAGCAGCCCCTCCCCACTAGCGGGGGACAATGAGCAGTTCTTC
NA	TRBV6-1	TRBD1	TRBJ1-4	CASFQDRILFF	TGTGCCAGCTTCCAGGACAGGATCCTGTTTTTT
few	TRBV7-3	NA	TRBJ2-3	CASSLRARRTTRADTQYF	TGTGCCAGCAGCTTACGCGCGCGGAGGACAACGCGTGCAGATACGCAGTATTTT
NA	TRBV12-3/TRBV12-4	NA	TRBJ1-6	CASSPRTLMGSPLHF	TGTGCCAGCAGTCCACGGACCTTAATGGGTTCACCCCTCCACTTT
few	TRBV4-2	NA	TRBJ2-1	CASSQEGTPGYNEQFF	TGTGCCAGCAGCCAAGAGGGGACCCCGGGATACAATGAGCAGTTCTTC
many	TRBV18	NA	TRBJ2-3	CASSRTGSGGTDTQYF	TGTGCCAGCTCACGTACAGGGTCAGGTGGCACAGATACGCAGTATTTT
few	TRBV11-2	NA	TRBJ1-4	CASSLDRVHHSTNEKLFF	TGTGCCAGCAGCTTAGACAGGGTACACCATTCAACTAATGAAAAACTGTTTTTT
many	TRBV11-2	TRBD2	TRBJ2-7	CASSPRLAGSYEQYF	TGTGCCAGCAGCCCCCGACTAGCGGGATCCTACGAGCAGTACTTC
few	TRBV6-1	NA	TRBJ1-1	CASIQHTLNTEAFF	TGTGCCAGCATACAGCATACCTTGAACACTGAAGCTTTCTTT
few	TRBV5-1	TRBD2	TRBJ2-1	CATKLAGGVSEQFF	TGCGCCACCAAACTAGCGGGAGGGGTCAGTGAGCAGTTCTTC
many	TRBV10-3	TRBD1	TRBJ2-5	CATGTGGSFETQYF	TGTGCCACCGGGACAGGGGGTTCCTTTGAGACCCAGTACTTC
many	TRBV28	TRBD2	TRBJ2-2	CASSGGPMNTGELFF	TGTGCCAGCTCGGGGGGGCCCATGAACACCGGGGAGCTGTTTTTT
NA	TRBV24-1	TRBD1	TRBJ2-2	CATSNRDRANTGELFF	TGTGCCACCAGTAACCGGGACAGGGCCAACACCGGGGAGCTGTTTTTT
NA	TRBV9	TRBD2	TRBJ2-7	CASSVGLARTEQYF	TGTGCCAGCAGCGTAGGACTAGCCCGCACCGAGCAGTACTTC
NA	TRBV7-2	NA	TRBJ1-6	CASSFEGYNSPLHF	TGTGCCAGCAGCTTCGAGGGGTATAATTCACCCCTCCACTTT
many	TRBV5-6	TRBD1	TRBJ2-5	CASSLLSGGVETQYF	TGTGCCAGCAGCTTGTTGTCAGGGGGAGTTGAGACCCAGTACTTC
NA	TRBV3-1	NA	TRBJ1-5	CASSHSYDNQPQHF	TGTGCCAGCAGCCACAGCTACGATAATCAGCCCCAGCATTTT
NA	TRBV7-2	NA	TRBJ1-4	CASSLVGREKLFF	TGTGCCAGCAGCTTGGTTGGGAGGGAAAAACTGTTTTTT
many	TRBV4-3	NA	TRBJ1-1	CASSLRTGGTEAFF	TGCGCCAGCAGCTTAAGAACGGGGGGGACTGAAGCTTTCTTT
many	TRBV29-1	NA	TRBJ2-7	CSVGQFSYEQYF	TGCAGCGTGGGGCAGTTCTCCTACGAGCAGTACTTC
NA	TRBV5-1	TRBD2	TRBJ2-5	CASTTSGFQETQYF	TGCGCCAGCACGACTAGCGGGTTCCAAGAGACCCAGTACTTC
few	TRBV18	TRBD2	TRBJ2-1	CASSPRLAGGSSYNEQFF	TGTGCCAGCTCACCACGGCTAGCGGGAGGGAGCTCCTACAATGAGCAGTTCTTC
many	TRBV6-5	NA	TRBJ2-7	CASSYLGGSNPYEQYF	TGTGCCAGCAGTTACCTGGGCGGAAGCAACCCCTACGAGCAGTACTTC
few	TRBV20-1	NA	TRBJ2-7	CSARTRSGHEQYF	TGCAGTGCTAGAACTCGATCTGGCCACGAGCAGTACTTC
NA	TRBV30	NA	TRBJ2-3	CAWGLGTDTQYF	TGTGCCTGGGGGTTAGGCACAGATACGCAGTATTTT
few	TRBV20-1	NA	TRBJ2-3	CSAHNPDTQYF	TGCAGTGCCCATAACCCAGATACGCAGTATTTT
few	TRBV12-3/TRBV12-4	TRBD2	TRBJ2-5	CASSLARTSGGTQYF	TGTGCCAGCAGTTTAGCGCGGACTAGCGGGGGAACCCAGTACTTC
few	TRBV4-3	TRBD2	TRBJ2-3	CASSQGRASGGSVYF	TGCGCCAGCAGCCAAGGCCGAGCTAGCGGGGGTTCGGTGTATTTT
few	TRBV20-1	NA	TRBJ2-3	CSATDPSTDTQYF	TGCAGTGCTACAGATCCTAGCACAGATACGCAGTATTTT
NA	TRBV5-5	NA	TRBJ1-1	CASSFLRTGGNTEAFF	TGTGCCAGCAGCTTTCTACGTACGGGGGGTAACACTGAAGCTTTCTTT
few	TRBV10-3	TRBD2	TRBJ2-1	CAISDGLAGASYNEQFF	TGTGCCATCAGTGACGGACTAGCGGGGGCCTCCTACAATGAGCAGTTCTTC
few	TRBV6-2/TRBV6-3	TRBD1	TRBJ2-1	CASNRNTGAGNEQFF	TGTGCCAGCAATCGGAACACAGGGGCTGGAAATGAGCAGTTCTTC
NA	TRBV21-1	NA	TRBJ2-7	CASSKSGCGRARNEQYF	TGTGCCAGCAGCAAAAGTGGGTGCGGGAGGGCTCGGAACGAGCAGTACTTC
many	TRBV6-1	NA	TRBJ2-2	CASSRPLDRRGTGELFF	TGTGCCAGCAGTCGCCCCCTGGACAGAAGAGGGACCGGGGAGCTGTTTTTT
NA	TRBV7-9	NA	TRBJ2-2	CASSQKGSGELFF	TGTGCCAGCAGCCAGAAGGGGTCCGGGGAGCTGTTTTTT
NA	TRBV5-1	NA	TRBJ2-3	CASSLAVQGTDTQYF	TGCGCCAGCAGCTTGGCCGTACAGGGTACAGATACGCAGTATTTT
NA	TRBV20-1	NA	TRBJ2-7	CSALDYYGDEQYF	TGCAGTGCCCTAGACTATTACGGTGACGAGCAGTACTTC
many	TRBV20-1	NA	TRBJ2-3	CSVPRLGLNTDTQYF	TGCAGTGTTCCAAGACTGGGCCTAAACACAGATACGCAGTATTTT
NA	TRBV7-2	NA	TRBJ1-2	CASSLRRGDTVGYTF	TGTGCCAGCAGCTTACGGCGCGGGGACACGGTTGGCTACACCTTC
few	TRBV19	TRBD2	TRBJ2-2	CASRTIERGYTGELFF	TGTGCCAGTAGAACAATTGAGCGGGGATACACCGGGGAGCTGTTTTTT
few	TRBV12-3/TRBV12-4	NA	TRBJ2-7	CASSLQGFHEQYF	TGTGCCAGCAGTTTGCAGGGCTTCCACGAGCAGTACTTC